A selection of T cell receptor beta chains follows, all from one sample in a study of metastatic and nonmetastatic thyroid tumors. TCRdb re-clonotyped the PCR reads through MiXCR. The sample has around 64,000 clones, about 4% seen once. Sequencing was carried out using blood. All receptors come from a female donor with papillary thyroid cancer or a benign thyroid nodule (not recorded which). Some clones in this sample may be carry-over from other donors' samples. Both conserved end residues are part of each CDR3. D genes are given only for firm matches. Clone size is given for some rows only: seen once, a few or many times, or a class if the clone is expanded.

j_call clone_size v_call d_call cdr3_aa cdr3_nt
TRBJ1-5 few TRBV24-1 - CATGDGRCHKGNQPQHF TGTGCCACCGGTGACGGCCGGTGTCACAAAGGCAATCAGCCCCAGCATTTT
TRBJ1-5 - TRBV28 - CASSPRPGNQPQHF TGTGCCAGCAGCCCGAGGCCCGGCAATCAGCCCCAGCATTTT
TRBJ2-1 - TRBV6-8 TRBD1 CASSYSGTGENEQFF TGTGCCAGCAGCTATTCCGGGACAGGGGAGAATGAGCAGTTCTTC
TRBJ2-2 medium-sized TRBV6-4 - CASSEGNTGELFF TGTGCCAGCAGTGAGGGGAACACCGGGGAGCTGTTTTTT
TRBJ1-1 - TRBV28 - CASSFTKTGEAFF TGTGCCAGCAGTTTTACCAAGACCGGCGAAGCTTTCTTT
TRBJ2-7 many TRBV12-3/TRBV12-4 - CASSAPGGHEQYF TGTGCCAGCAGTGCCCCGGGGGGCCACGAGCAGTACTTC
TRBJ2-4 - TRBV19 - CASSIGRGIAKNIQYF TGTGCCAGTAGTATAGGCAGGGGTATAGCCAAAAACATTCAGTACTTC
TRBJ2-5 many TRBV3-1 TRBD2 CASSQISGGAQYF TGTGCCAGCAGCCAGATTAGCGGGGGGGCCCAGTACTTC
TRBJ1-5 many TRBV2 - CASSPSATGRNQPQHF TGTGCCAGCAGTCCTTCTGCGACTGGGCGCAATCAGCCCCAGCATTTT
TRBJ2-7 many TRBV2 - CASIPSISPPTRAYEQYF TGTGCCAGCATCCCCTCGATATCACCTCCCACAAGGGCCTACGAGCAGTACTTC
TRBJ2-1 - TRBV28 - CASSLLPYNEQFF TGTGCCAGCAGTTTATTACCCTACAATGAGCAGTTCTTC
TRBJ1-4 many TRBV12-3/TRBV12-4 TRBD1 CASGTPGGEKLFF TGTGCCAGCGGTACTCCAGGGGGTGAAAAACTGTTTTTT
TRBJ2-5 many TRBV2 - CASRDQGQVGETQYF TGTGCCAGCCGGGACCAGGGTCAGGTCGGGGAGACCCAGTACTTC
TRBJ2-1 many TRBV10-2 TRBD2 CASSGTSGRAEGDEQFF TGCGCCAGCAGCGGGACTAGCGGGAGGGCCGAAGGTGATGAGCAGTTCTTC
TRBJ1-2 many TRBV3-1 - CASSQTVEGPYTF TGTGCCAGCAGCCAAACTGTAGAGGGGCCTTACACCTTC
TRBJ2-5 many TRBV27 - CASSPYGGGTYQETQYF TGTGCCAGCAGTCCCTACGGGGGTGGGACGTACCAAGAGACCCAGTACTTC
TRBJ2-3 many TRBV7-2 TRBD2 CASTRTSGTQYF TGTGCCAGCACCCGGACTAGCGGGACGCAGTATTTT
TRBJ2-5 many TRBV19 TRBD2 CASSMVGLADRWETQYF TGTGCCAGTAGTATGGTGGGACTAGCGGATCGTTGGGAGACCCAGTACTTC
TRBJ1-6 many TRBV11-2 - CASSKEAGSPLHF TGTGCCAGCAGCAAAGAGGCGGGTTCACCCCTCCACTTT
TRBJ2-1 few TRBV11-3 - CASSLRGGDYNEQFF TGTGCCAGCAGCCTAAGAGGCGGAGACTACAATGAGCAGTTCTTC
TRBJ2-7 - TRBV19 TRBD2 CASSIGGGGYYEHYF TGTGCCAGTAGTATTGGCGGGGGGGGCTACTACGAGCATTACTTC
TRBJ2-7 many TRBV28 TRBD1 CASRFPDGAAGQAQEQYF TGTGCCAGCAGGTTTCCCGATGGGGCGGCGGGACAGGCCCAAGAGCAGTACTTC
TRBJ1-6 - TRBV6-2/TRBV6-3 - CASSYLSALHF TGTGCCAGCAGTTACTTATCAGCCCTCCACTTT
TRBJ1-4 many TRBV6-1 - CASSYRGARREKLFF TGTGCCAGCAGTTACCGGGGAGCCCGCCGGGAAAAACTGTTTTTT
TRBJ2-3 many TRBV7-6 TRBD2 CASSLEASGRTSTDTQYF TGTGCCAGCAGCTTAGAGGCTAGCGGGAGAACCTCCACAGATACGCAGTATTTT
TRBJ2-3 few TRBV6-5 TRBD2 CASNYYPGLEGGGVDTQYF TGTGCCAGCAATTACTACCCGGGACTAGAGGGGGGGGGAGTAGATACTCAGTATTTT
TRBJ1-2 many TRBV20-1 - CSAMGSYGYTF TGCAGTGCTATGGGCAGCTATGGCTACACCTTC
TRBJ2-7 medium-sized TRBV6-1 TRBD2 CASSDPSLSGGRYEQYF TGTGCCAGCAGTGACCCGAGCCTCTCGGGAGGCAGGTACGAGCAGTACTTC
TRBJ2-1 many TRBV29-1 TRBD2 CSASGTSGRNNNEQFF TGCAGCGCATCCGGGACTAGCGGGAGGAACAACAATGAGCAGTTCTTC
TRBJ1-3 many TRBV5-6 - CASSLAGYSLPNTIYF TGTGCCAGCAGCTTGGCTGGGTACTCCCTCCCGAACACCATATATTTT
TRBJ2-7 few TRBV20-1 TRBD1 CSARDITGGSYEQYF TGCAGTGCTAGAGATATAACAGGGGGATCGTACGAGCAGTACTTC
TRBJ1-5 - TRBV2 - CASSTFVLRVVNRPQHF TGTGCCAGCAGTACTTTTGTGTTGAGGGTGGTCAATCGGCCCCAGCATTTT
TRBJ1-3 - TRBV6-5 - CASSYSPGSGNTIYF TGTGCCAGCAGTTACTCGCCCGGTTCTGGAAACACCATATATTTT
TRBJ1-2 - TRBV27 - CASKVAGAEGYTF TGTGCCAGCAAAGTGGCAGGGGCAGAGGGCTACACCTTC
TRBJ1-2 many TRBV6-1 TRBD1 CATGTGGFYGYTF TGTGCAACCGGAACAGGGGGCTTCTATGGCTACACCTTC
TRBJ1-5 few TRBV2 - CASRREGVKDQPQNF TGTGCCAGCAGGAGGGAGGGGGTGAAGGATCAGCCCCAGAATTTT
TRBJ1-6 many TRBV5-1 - CASSLESGNSPLHF TGCGCCAGCAGCTTGGAGAGCGGCAATTCACCCCTCCACTTT
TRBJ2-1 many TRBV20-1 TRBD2 CSVTSGSTYEQFF TGCAGTGTAACTAGCGGGAGTACCTATGAGCAGTTCTTC
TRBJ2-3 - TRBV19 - CASSRGGRDTDTQYF TGTGCCAGTAGTAGGGGGGGGAGGGACACTGATACGCAGTATTTT
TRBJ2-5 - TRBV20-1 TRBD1 CSAQGAGETQYF TGCAGTGCTCAGGGGGCCGGAGAGACCCAGTACTTC
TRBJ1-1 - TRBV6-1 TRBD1 CASSDTGTGYSPEAFF TGTGCCAGCAGTGATACCGGGACAGGGTACTCTCCTGAAGCTTTCTTT
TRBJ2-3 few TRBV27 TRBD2 CASSSRLAGGRTDTQYF TGTGCCAGCAGTTCCCGACTAGCGGGAGGGCGAACAGATACGCAGTATTTT
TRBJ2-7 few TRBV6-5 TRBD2 CASSHTGGSLEQYF TGTGCCAGCAGTCACACGGGAGGGTCCCTGGAGCAGTACTTC
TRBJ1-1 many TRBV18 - CASRAAENTEAFF TGTGCCAGCCGGGCCGCGGAAAACACTGAAGCTTTCTTT
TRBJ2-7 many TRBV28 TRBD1 CASSTPTGAYEQYF TGTGCCAGCAGTACACCGACAGGGGCCTACGAGCAGTACTTC
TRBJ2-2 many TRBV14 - CASSQVGPPNTGELFF TGTGCCAGCAGCCAAGTAGGACCCCCGAACACCGGGGAGCTGTTTTTT
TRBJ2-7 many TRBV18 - CASSPGVTSREQYF TGTGCCAGCTCACCTGGGGTGACTAGTCGCGAGCAGTACTTC
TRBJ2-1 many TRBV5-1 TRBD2 CASMTWPSGSNEQFF TGCGCCAGCATGACCTGGCCTAGCGGGAGTAATGAGCAGTTCTTC
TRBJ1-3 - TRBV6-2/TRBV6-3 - CASSYSWTSGNTIYF TGTGCCAGCAGTTACTCGTGGACCTCAGGAAACACCATATATTTT
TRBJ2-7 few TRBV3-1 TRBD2 CASSQDAAGGSGTPYEQYF TGTGCCAGCAGCCAAGATGCGGCGGGAGGGTCGGGGACCCCCTACGAGCAGTACTTC
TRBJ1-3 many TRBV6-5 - CASSYSWGSGNTIYF TGTGCCAGCAGTTACTCGTGGGGCTCTGGAAACACCATATATTTT
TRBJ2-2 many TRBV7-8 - CASSRKRVFANTGELFF TGTGCCAGCAGCCGTAAAAGGGTCTTCGCGAACACCGGGGAGCTGTTTTTT
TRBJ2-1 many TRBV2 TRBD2 CASTVAGGYNEQFF TGTGCCAGCACTGTGGCGGGAGGGTACAATGAGCAGTTCTTC
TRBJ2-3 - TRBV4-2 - CASSQAAGRQYF TGTGCCAGCAGTCAAGCAGCTGGCCGGCAGTATTTT
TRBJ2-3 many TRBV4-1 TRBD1 CASSQDIAGQGSTDTQYF TGCGCCAGCAGCCAAGATATTGCGGGACAGGGGAGCACAGATACGCAGTATTTT
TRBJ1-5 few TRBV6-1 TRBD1 CASRDRGASNQPQHF TGTGCCAGCAGGGACAGGGGCGCGAGCAATCAGCCCCAGCATTTT
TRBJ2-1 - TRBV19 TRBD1 CASRNRGKNNEQFF TGTGCCAGTAGGAACAGGGGGAAGAACAATGAGCAGTTCTTC
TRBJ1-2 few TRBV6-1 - CASSAQDLGGYTF TGTGCCAGCAGTGCCCAGGACTTAGGCGGCTACACCTTC
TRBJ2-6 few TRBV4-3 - CASSQEGSGRTSGANVLTF TGCGCCAGCAGCCAAGAAGGGTCGGGGCGGACCTCTGGGGCCAACGTCCTGACTTTC
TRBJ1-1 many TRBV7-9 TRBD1 CASSPRTGGTEAFF TGTGCCAGCAGCCCTAGGACAGGGGGCACTGAAGCTTTCTTT